This TCR beta chain comes out of a study of CD8 T cells in ankylosing spondylitis. Study outcomes and limitations: Characteristic, it appeared, of ankylosing spondylitis blood was a TCR beta motif of roughly eight highly homologous variants.

Concerning this clonotype itself: Its antigen is not identified.

TCRdb used MiXCR to reprocess the 5' RACE reads, holding one entry per CDR3 protein. The table includes a few hundred thousand distinct CDR3 sequences, roughly 17% detected once. The CDR3 extends over 15 amino acids. The V end was cut by 2 bases, the J end by 2 bases, with 10 bases between. The V gene's germline CDR1 is SGHTA and CDR2 FQGNSA. The rearrangement links TRBV7-2 to TRBJ2-1, with D perhaps TRBD2 (5 bases). The sequence was collected from a male donor with ankylosing spondylitis. The specimen was blood, either unsorted or a sorted T cell fraction (not recorded which). CDR3 region: CASSLRGSTYNEQFF. The CDR3 DNA is TGTGCCAGCAGCTTACGTGGGAGCACCTACAATGAGCAGTTCTTC.